One and the same sample provided the 20 T cell receptor beta chains below, sequenced in a study of post-analysis software for immune sequencing data. Whole-study findings and limits: There were five or six TRBV segments more frequent in patients than controls, and TRBV5-6, TRBV5-1 and TRBV20-1 were among them.

Prepared TCR beta cDNA libraries contained unique molecular identifiers. TCRdb processed the PCR reads anew with MiXCR; each CDR3 protein has one entry. In the table there are roughly 600,000 distinct CDR3 sequences, 44% of which are singletons. Their cognate antigens are unknown. Input material: blood. These receptors came from a girl aged 10-17 years with multiple sclerosis.

This clonotype was seen more than once but under ten times. The rearrangement joins TRBV5-1 to TRBJ2-7; 9 bases line up with TRBD2. The CDR3 extends over 16 amino acids. The V gene's germline CDR1 is SGHRS and CDR2 YFSETQ. V trimming: 4 bases; J trimming: 1 base; junction bases outside the gene matches: 9. CDR3 DNA sequence: TGCGCCAGCAGCATCATGACTAGCGGTCCATCCTACGAGCAGTACTTC. Amino acid sequence: CASSIMTSGPSYEQYF.

This rearrangement joins TRBV7-9 to TRBJ1-2; D remains unclear. This CDR3 is built from 13 residues. In germline, CDR1 is SEHNR, CDR2 FQNEAQ (reference sequence). The V and J ends lost 5 bases and 2 bases respectively, with 9 bases between them. CDR3 loop: CASSIGGNYGYTF. The CDR3 DNA reads TGTGCCAGCAGCATAGGAGGGAACTATGGCTACACCTTC.

J is TRBJ1-1 and V is TRBV12-3 or TRBV12-4; 7 bases match TRBD1. Trimming at V came to 7 bases and at J to 3 bases, leaving 20 bases not matched to a gene. The CDR3 totals 18 residues. In nucleotides, the CDR3 is TGTGCCAGCAATGGGGGTCTTCGAGGCAGGGGGTGGGACACTGAAGCTTTCTTT. Its protein is CASNGGLRGRGWDTEAFF.

This clonotype has only a few counts. The chain has TRBV7-2 and TRBJ2-1, with a possible D match to TRBD2 (5 bases). Germline V CDR1 and CDR2: SGHTA, FQGNSA. Trimming removed 3 bases at V and 8 bases at J, with 17 bases between. The CDR3 has 15 amino acids. The CDR3 nucleotides read TGTGCCAGCAGCTTGCTTCCGGGAACCCAATATGAGCAGTTCTTC. Residues: CASSLLPGTQYEQFF. The variable domain in full, with the rest retrieved from reference TRBV7-2 and TRBJ2-1, is GAGVSQSPSNKVTEKGKDVELRCDPISGHTALYWYRQSLGQGLEFLIYFQGNSAPDKSGLPSDRFSAERTGGSVSTLTIQRTQQEDSAVYLCASSLLPGTQYEQFFGPGTRLTVL.

V is TRBV5-5 and J is TRBJ2-2; TRBD1 might be the D (6 bases). V was cut by 2 bases and J by 5 bases, with 10 bases left in between. Germline V lookup: CDR1 SGHKS, CDR2 YYEKEE (reference sequence). This CDR3 is built from 14 residues. CDR3 region: CASSFQGTTGELFF. The CDR3 DNA is TGTGCCAGCAGCTTCCAGGGGACAACCGGGGAGCTGTTTTTT. Looking up the rest from reference TRBV5-5 and TRBJ2-2 gives the full variable domain: DAGVTQSPTHLIKTRGQQVTLRCSPISGHKSVSWYQQVLGQGPQFIFQYYEKEERGRGNFPDRFSARQFPNYSSELNVNALLLGDSALYLCASSFQGTTGELFFGEGSRLTVL.

In its sample, this clonotype was seen a few times. This chain connects TRBV5-1 to TRBJ1-2; TRBD1 agrees at 8 bases. The junction had 13 bases not matched to a gene; V was cut back by 4 bases and J by 8 bases. Germline CDR1 reads SGHRS; CDR2 reads YFSETQ. CDR3 size: 15 residues. CDR3 amino acids: CASSTPTGTGEGYTF. CDR3 sequence (DNA): TGCGCCAGCAGCACACCTACCGGGACAGGAGAGGGCTACACCTTC.

In the case of this clonotype: The junction shows a germline mismatch at one end, possibly a read error. The rearrangement links TRBV7-9 to TRBJ2-1; possible D gene TRBD1, 7 bases. This CDR3 region has 15 residues. The V gene's germline CDR1 is SEHNR and CDR2 FQNEAQ (reference sequence). CDR3 sequence reads: CASSGGDSSYNGQFF. The DNA for the CDR3 is TGTGCCAGCAGCGGAGGGGACAGCTCCTACAATGGGCAGTTCTTC.

This clonotype was counted between two and nine times. J is TRBJ2-1 and V is TRBV6-4, with D unresolved. From germline, CDR1 is MRHNA and CDR2 SNTAGT. V was clipped by 6 bases and J by 5 bases, with 14 bases between them. The CDR3 runs to 14 residues. The CDR3 is CASSDTNKNNEQFF. CDR3 nucleotide sequence: TGTGCCAGCAGCGATACTAACAAGAACAATGAGCAGTTCTTC.

This clonotype has a handful of counts. V usage is TRBV20-1 and J usage is TRBJ1-2, with 8 bases lining up with TRBD1. Germline V gene data show CDR1 as DFQATT and CDR2 as SNEGSKA (reference sequence). Trimming cost V 1 base and J 0 bases; bases outside gene matches: 7. CDR3 length equals 16 residues. The CDR3 reads CSARAPGQVTNYGYTF. CDR3 DNA: TGCAGTGCTAGAGCTCCGGGACAGGTTACTAACTATGGCTACACCTTC.

As concerns this clonotype: This clone may be a read error of a much larger clone one base away. The chain joins TRBV6-4 to TRBJ2-5; TRBD2 agrees at 14 bases. Losses at the gene ends were 2 bases for V and 11 bases for J; bases not matched to a gene: 7. This CDR3 contains 15 residues. Looked up from germline, CDR1 is MRHNA and CDR2 is SNTAGT. As DNA, the CDR3 is TGTGCCAGCAGTGACGGGACTAGCGGGAGTAATGAGCAGTACTTC. Protein sequence: CASSDGTSGSNEQYF.

This chain uses TRBV20-1 with TRBJ2-7; possibly TRBD2 for D (6 bases). The CDR3 length is 14 residues. Germline V CDR1 and CDR2: DFQATT, SNEGSKA (reference sequence). Trimming cost V 6 bases and J 5 bases, with 20 bases left between them. CDR3 protein: CSAPLGGSAHEQYF. CDR3 in DNA: TGCAGTGCCCCTCTCGGGGGTAGTGCCCACGAGCAGTACTTC.

This clonotype was observed a handful of times. This chain connects TRBV20-1 to TRBJ1-4; possibly TRBD1 for D (5 bases). The germline V gene has CDR1 DFQATT and CDR2 SNEGSKA (reference sequence). V was pared by 0 bases and J by 2 bases, with 7 bases between. The CDR3 consists of 14 residues. The CDR3 loop reads CSAREGGTNEKLFF. CDR3 nucleotides: TGCAGTGCTAGAGAGGGGGGGACTAATGAAAAACTGTTTTTT.

This clonotype was detected only a few times. This chain uses TRBV7-8 with TRBJ2-7; TRBD2 matches at 10 bases. V was pared by 1 base and J by 6 bases, with 6 bases of the junction left unmatched. The CDR3 has 15 residues. Germline CDR1 SGHVS, CDR2 FQNEAQ. The CDR3, as DNA: TGTGCCAGCAGCTTAGAAGGACTAGCGGATATCGAGCAGTACTTC. Its protein product is CASSLEGLADIEQYF.

J is TRBJ2-3 and V is TRBV7-2, with 7 positions matching TRBD2. The CDR3 is 14 residues long. The germline gives CDR1 SGHTA, CDR2 FQGNSA. J was trimmed by 3 bases and V by 5 bases; bases with no gene match: 5. CDR3 sequence: CASSPSSGTDTQYF. In DNA, the CDR3 is TGTGCCAGCAGCCCCTCTAGCGGAACAGATACGCAGTATTTT.

This rearrangement joins TRBV7-9 to TRBJ2-5; 9 bases line up with TRBD2. V lost 2 bases and J lost 1; bases outside the gene matches: 5. Looked up from germline, CDR1 is SEHNR and CDR2 is FQNEAQ (reference sequence). This CDR3 contains 16 residues. CDR3 DNA sequence: TGTGCCAGCAGCTTACTGACTAGCGGAGTCCAAGAGACCCAGTACTTC. Translating gives CASSLLTSGVQETQYF.

The chain joins TRBV10-2 to TRBJ2-1, with no clear D. Trimming stripped 3 bases from V and 7 bases from J, with 10 bases between. Germline V gene data show CDR1 as WSHSY and CDR2 as SAAADI. CDR3 size: 13 residues. The DNA for the CDR3 is TGCGCCAGCAGTGAATTAGAGGTTAATGAGCAGTTCTTC. Translated: CASSELEVNEQFF.

This clonotype appeared a single time. V usage is TRBV7-9 and J usage is TRBJ2-4; D is perhaps TRBD1 (6 bases). The last part of the DNA fits TRBJ2-7 better; the J call may be wrong. The germline gives CDR1 SEHNR, CDR2 FQNEAQ (reference sequence). The CDR3 totals 14 residues. The CDR3 coding sequence is TGTGCCAGCAGTAATGGGGGCAGAACCTACGAGCAGTACTTC. Translation gives CASSNGGRTYEQYF.

Points on this clonotype: Germline and junction disagree at one end, which may indicate a read error. The gene calls are TRBV10-2 and TRBJ2-1; 10 positions match TRBD1. CDR1 and CDR2 from the germline V gene are WSHSY and SAAADI. This CDR3 comprises 14 residues. The CDR3 loop is CASSAGTGEGEQFF. For the CDR3, the DNA is TGTGCCAGCAGTGCTGGGACAGGGGAGGGTGAGCAGTTCTTC.

V and J are TRBV7-6 and TRBJ2-5; TRBD1 aligns across 7 bases. CDR3 size: 13 residues. V lost 5 bases to trimming and J lost 4 bases; unmatched junction nucleotides: 4. Germline V gives CDR1 SGHVS, CDR2 FNYEAQ. CDR3 protein: CASSQTGLETQYF. The CDR3 DNA is TGTGCCAGCAGCCAGACAGGGCTAGAGACCCAGTACTTC.

The chain has TRBV2 and TRBJ2-1, with 7 bases fitting TRBD1. The V segment lost 3 bases and the J segment 2 bases; nucleotides outside the gene matches: 4. Per germline, CDR1 SNHLY and CDR2 FYNNEI. This CDR3 has 15 residues. CDR3 DNA: TGTGCCAGCAGTGAGGGGACAGCCCCCTACAATGAGCAGTTCTTC. This encodes CASSEGTAPYNEQFF.